A selection of T cell receptor beta chains follows, all from one sample in a study of blood T cell repertoires in COVID-19. Sequencing used immunoSEQ multiplex PCR; TCRdb keeps in-frame clones, though not all of them. The repertoire consists of about 66,000 clones, with about nine tenths occurring once and the leading ten covering about 1.3%. The material sequenced was peripheral blood. The source is a man in his sixties with acute or convalescent COVID-19. Each CDR3 is given with its conserved first and last residue. Fields, in order: CDR3 length, D gene, V gene, J gene, clone size, CDR3 DNA, CDR3 protein. D genes are given only for firm matches. Rows give clone size only sometimes, using once, few, many, or a class for an expanded clone.

length: 14
D: NA
V: TRBV6-1
J: TRBJ1-6
size: once
DNA: TGTGCCAGCAGTGAAGCGCCGGGGAATTCACCCCTCCACTTT
CDR3: CASSEAPGNSPLHF

length: 15
D: NA
V: TRBV3-1/TRBV3-2
J: TRBJ1-3
size: NA
DNA: TGTGCCAGCAGCCAAGCAAGGACAGATGGAAACACCATATATTTT
CDR3: CASSQARTDGNTIYF

length: 17
D: NA
V: TRBV18
J: TRBJ2-6
size: NA
DNA: TGTGCCAGCTCCCGCGGCCAGGGAAACTCTGGGGCCAACGTCCTGACTTTC
CDR3: CASSRGQGNSGANVLTF

length: 15
D: NA
V: TRBV3-1/TRBV3-2
J: TRBJ1-5
size: few
DNA: TGTGCCAGCAGCCAAGGACAGGATAGCAATCAGCCCCAGCATTTT
CDR3: CASSQGQDSNQPQHF

length: 15
D: NA
V: TRBV24-1
J: TRBJ2-2
size: once
DNA: TGTGCCACCAGTGACTCCATGGCAGGGGCGCCTGAGCTGTTTTTT
CDR3: CATSDSMAGAPELFF

length: 12
D: NA
V: TRBV11-2
J: TRBJ1-2
size: once
DNA: TGTGCCAGCAGCTTATCAGGGTATGGCTACACCTTC
CDR3: CASSLSGYGYTF

length: 15
D: NA
V: TRBV7-8
J: TRBJ1-4
size: NA
DNA: TGTGCCAGCAGCTGGGTGACGGGGTCGAATGAAAAACTGTTTTTT
CDR3: CASSWVTGSNEKLFF

length: 11
D: TRBD1
V: TRBV6-1
J: TRBJ1-4
size: NA
DNA: TGTGCCAGCAGTGAAGGACAGGGGAGGTGGTTT
CDR3: CASSEGQGRWF

length: 13
D: NA
V: TRBV20-1
J: TRBJ2-4
size: NA
DNA: TGCAGTGCTAGTGTTCCCGGGACTCCTATTCAGTACTTC
CDR3: CSASVPGTPIQYF

length: 14
D: NA
V: TRBV7-8
J: TRBJ2-1
size: NA
DNA: TGTGCCAGCAGCTTAGTTGGGGGCTTTCTTGAGCAGTTCTTC
CDR3: CASSLVGGFLEQFF

length: 13
D: NA
V: TRBV10-1
J: TRBJ1-1
size: NA
DNA: TGCGCCAGCAGTGAGGACAGCAACACTGAAGCTTTCTTT
CDR3: CASSEDSNTEAFF

length: 13
D: NA
V: TRBV2
J: TRBJ1-5
size: NA
DNA: TGTGCCAGCAGGGACAGAAGCAATCAGCCCCAGCATTTT
CDR3: CASRDRSNQPQHF

length: 19
D: TRBD2
V: TRBV7-2
J: TRBJ2-3
size: NA
DNA: TGTGCCAGCAGCTTAACCCCTCTAACTAGCGGGGGGGCGACAGATACGCAGTATTTT
CDR3: CASSLTPLTSGGATDTQYF

length: 14
D: NA
V: TRBV6-6
J: TRBJ1-1
size: NA
DNA: TGTGCCAGCAGTTACCAACAGGGGAACACTGAAGCTTTCTTT
CDR3: CASSYQQGNTEAFF

length: 15
D: TRBD1
V: TRBV5-6
J: TRBJ2-5
size: few
DNA: TGTGCCAGCAGCTCCGGGACAGGGGGCTTCGGGACCCAGTACTTC
CDR3: CASSSGTGGFGTQYF

length: 17
D: NA
V: TRBV25-1
J: TRBJ2-5
size: NA
DNA: TGTGCCAGCAGTGATCCGGGCGGAAGCAGGGCCCAAGAGACCCAGTACTTC
CDR3: CASSDPGGSRAQETQYF

length: 18
D: TRBD1
V: TRBV7-2
J: TRBJ1-2
size: NA
DNA: TGTGCCAGCAGCTTAGATCCTTTATTGACAGGGGGAAACTATGGCTACACCTTC
CDR3: CASSLDPLLTGGNYGYTF

length: 16
D: TRBD1
V: TRBV6-2/TRBV6-3
J: TRBJ1-3
size: NA
DNA: TGTGCCAGCAGTTATGGGAGACCGGACAGGGCGGACACCATATATTTT
CDR3: CASSYGRPDRADTIYF

length: 15
D: NA
V: TRBV7-2
J: TRBJ2-3
size: once
DNA: TGTGCCAGCAGCTTAGGGACTCCCAGGTCAGATACGCAGTATTTT
CDR3: CASSLGTPRSDTQYF

length: 13
D: TRBD1
V: TRBV29-1
J: TRBJ2-5
size: NA
DNA: TGCAGCGTTGAAGGGACAGGCCGAGGGACCCAGTACTTC
CDR3: CSVEGTGRGTQYF

length: 14
D: TRBD1
V: TRBV18
J: TRBJ1-5
size: NA
DNA: TGTGCCAGCACCGGGACAGGCGGCAATCAGCCCCAGCATTTT
CDR3: CASTGTGGNQPQHF

length: 14
D: NA
V: TRBV6-5
J: TRBJ1-2
size: NA
DNA: TGTGCCAGCAGTTACTCGGGTCGTTGGGAGGGCTACACCTTC
CDR3: CASSYSGRWEGYTF

length: 12
D: TRBD1
V: TRBV7-9
J: TRBJ2-7
size: NA
DNA: TGTGCCAGCCGGGACAGGGGATACGAGCAGTACTTC
CDR3: CASRDRGYEQYF

length: 15
D: TRBD2
V: TRBV19
J: TRBJ2-1
size: NA
DNA: TGTGCCAGTACCGCAGGACTAGATGTGGTGAATGAGCAGTTCTTC
CDR3: CASTAGLDVVNEQFF

length: 15
D: NA
V: TRBV10-3
J: TRBJ1-3
size: once
DNA: TGTGCCATCAGTGAGTCGATAGCCGGTGGAAACACCATATATTTT
CDR3: CAISESIAGGNTIYF

length: 14
D: TRBD1
V: TRBV15
J: TRBJ1-2
size: NA
DNA: TGTGCCACCAGCAGGGGACAGGGGGCGCCAGGCTACACCTTC
CDR3: CATSRGQGAPGYTF

length: 12
D: NA
V: TRBV27
J: TRBJ2-1
size: NA
DNA: TGTGCCAGCAGTTTGAGGGACAATGAGCAGTTCTTC
CDR3: CASSLRDNEQFF

length: 15
D: TRBD1
V: TRBV4-1
J: TRBJ2-2
size: few
DNA: TGCGCCAGCAGCCAAGGGGACAGGGCGACCGGGGAGCTGTTTTTT
CDR3: CASSQGDRATGELFF

length: 15
D: NA
V: TRBV9
J: TRBJ1-3
size: NA
DNA: TGTGCCAGCAGCGTAGCGGGATCCTCTGGAAACACCATATATTTT
CDR3: CASSVAGSSGNTIYF

length: 15
D: TRBD1
V: TRBV13
J: TRBJ1-3
size: NA
DNA: TGTGCCACCCGGCCGGACAGGCTCTCTGGAAACACCATATATTTT
CDR3: CATRPDRLSGNTIYF

length: 14
D: NA
V: TRBV9
J: TRBJ1-1
size: NA
DNA: TGTGCCAGCAGCGTAGGCCCAGAAAACACTGAAGCTTTCTTT
CDR3: CASSVGPENTEAFF

length: 13
D: TRBD1
V: TRBV2
J: TRBJ1-1
size: NA
DNA: TGTGCCAGCCGGGGACAGGAGAACCTAGAAGCTTTCTTT
CDR3: CASRGQENLEAFF

length: 17
D: NA
V: TRBV7-6
J: TRBJ2-1
size: NA
DNA: TGTGCCAGCAGCCCCCTTACCAGGGGCCACTCCTACAATGAGCAGTTCTTC
CDR3: CASSPLTRGHSYNEQFF

length: 14
D: NA
V: TRBV12-1
J: TRBJ1-2
size: NA
DNA: TGTGCCAGCAGCCGCCAGGCATTTAACTATGGCTACACCTTC
CDR3: CASSRQAFNYGYTF

length: 16
D: TRBD1
V: TRBV5-1
J: TRBJ2-3
size: NA
DNA: TGCGCCAGCAGCTCGGGGACAGGCCGTAGCACAGATACGCAGTATTTT
CDR3: CASSSGTGRSTDTQYF

length: 16
D: NA
V: TRBV3-1/TRBV3-2
J: TRBJ1-4
size: NA
DNA: TGTGCCAGCAGCCCCCTCCCCGGGACGGGAGGGGAAAAACTGTTTTTT
CDR3: CASSPLPGTGGEKLFF

length: 13
D: TRBD1
V: TRBV5-1
J: TRBJ1-2
size: NA
DNA: TGCGCCAGCAGCGCGGGACAGACCTATGGCTACACCTTC
CDR3: CASSAGQTYGYTF

length: 13
D: NA
V: TRBV11-2
J: TRBJ1-1
size: few
DNA: TGTGCCAGCAGCTTACAGGCGAACACTGAAGCTTTCTTT
CDR3: CASSLQANTEAFF

length: 17
D: NA
V: TRBV19
J: TRBJ1-1
size: NA
DNA: TGTGCCAGTAGTATAGACCTCAGCGTCTTCATGAACACTGAAGCTTTCTTT
CDR3: CASSIDLSVFMNTEAFF

length: 14
D: TRBD1
V: TRBV7-2
J: TRBJ1-5
size: NA
DNA: TGTGCCAGCAGCACCAACAGGGGGAAGCAGCCCCAGCATTTT
CDR3: CASSTNRGKQPQHF

length: 13
D: NA
V: TRBV5-1
J: TRBJ1-1
size: NA
DNA: TGCGCCAGCAGCTTTGCGGAGAACACTGAAGCTTTCTTT
CDR3: CASSFAENTEAFF

length: 16
D: NA
V: TRBV19
J: TRBJ1-1
size: NA
DNA: TGTGCCAGTAGTAACCTGGTCAGGGCCGTGAACACTGAAGCTTTCTTT
CDR3: CASSNLVRAVNTEAFF

length: 17
D: TRBD1
V: TRBV4-1
J: TRBJ2-2
size: NA
DNA: TGCGCCAGCAGCCCCCCCCCGACAGGGGTGCACACCGGGGAGCTGTTTTTT
CDR3: CASSPPPTGVHTGELFF

length: 19
D: NA
V: TRBV6-1
J: TRBJ1-3
size: NA
DNA: TGTGCCAGCAGTGAAAGGGGGGGCATGACTAACCCTTCTGGAAACACCATATATTTT
CDR3: CASSERGGMTNPSGNTIYF

length: 16
D: TRBD1
V: TRBV24-1
J: TRBJ2-5
size: NA
DNA: TGTGCCACCAGTGGTGGACAGGGGAGAGACCAAGAGACCCAGTACTTC
CDR3: CATSGGQGRDQETQYF

length: 13
D: TRBD2
V: TRBV27
J: TRBJ2-7
size: NA
DNA: TGTGCCAGCAGTTACGGGGGGATAGACGAGCAGTACTTC
CDR3: CASSYGGIDEQYF

length: 16
D: TRBD1
V: TRBV6-5
J: TRBJ1-5
size: NA
DNA: TGTGCCAGCAGTTACTCGGGGACAGGGAGCAATCAGCCCCAGCATTTT
CDR3: CASSYSGTGSNQPQHF

length: 19
D: TRBD1
V: TRBV11-2
J: TRBJ1-2
size: NA
DNA: TGTGCCAGCAGCTTTTTTTTGCCCGACGGACAGGGTAGGGACTATGGCTACACCTTC
CDR3: CASSFFLPDGQGRDYGYTF

length: 14
D: TRBD1
V: TRBV27
J: TRBJ2-7
size: once
DNA: TGTGCCAGCAGTCTCCGGGACAGAAATTACGAGCAGTACTTC
CDR3: CASSLRDRNYEQYF

length: 13
D: NA
V: TRBV29-1
J: TRBJ1-3
size: few
DNA: TGCAGCGTTGAGAGAGGGAGTGGAAACACCATATATTTT
CDR3: CSVERGSGNTIYF

length: 16
D: NA
V: TRBV3-1/TRBV3-2
J: TRBJ2-1
size: NA
DNA: TGTGCCAGCAGCCGCCAGGGGTCGGCTGGGACCAATGAGCAGTTCTTC
CDR3: CASSRQGSAGTNEQFF

length: 14
D: TRBD1
V: TRBV10-3
J: TRBJ1-4
size: NA
DNA: TGTGCCATCAGTGAGGAGGCAGGGGGTTACAAACTGTTTTTT
CDR3: CAISEEAGGYKLFF